This TCR beta chain was captured in a study of T cells in Graves' hyperthyroidism and ophthalmopathy. Study findings and constraints: In the analysis, a 13 V-J model separated ophthalmopathy from stable hyperthyroidism. Most thyroid-expanded clonotypes above 0.001 were also found in blood.

This clonotype was observed a handful of times. Its antigen is currently unknown. From RNA transcripts, TCR beta CDR3 regions were amplified. The primer set for the first-round RT-PCR of the TCR CDR3 was HTBI. MiXCR, run by TCRdb on the multiplex PCR reads, gives a single entry per CDR3 protein. The sample yields 95,000 to 100,000 distinct CDR3 sequences, about 51% seen once. Participants, patients aged 18 to 65, had newly diagnosed hyperthyroidism with a duration under 2 months. Every diagnosis used clinical symptoms, serum thyroxine and TRAb, thyroid ultrasound and orbital computed tomography. The CDR3 covers 12 residues. The V end was cut by 1 base, the J end by 6 bases, with 9 bases between. The germline V gene has CDR1 SQVTM and CDR2 ANQGSEA.

The rearrangement uses TRBV29-1 and TRBJ2-5; possibly TRBD1 for D (5 bases). Sequencing was performed on blood. The TCR originated in a middle-aged woman with Graves' hyperthyroidism. CDR3 residues: CSVEVRVKTQYF. In nucleotides, the CDR3 is TGCAGCGTTGAAGTCAGGGTGAAGACCCAGTACTTC.